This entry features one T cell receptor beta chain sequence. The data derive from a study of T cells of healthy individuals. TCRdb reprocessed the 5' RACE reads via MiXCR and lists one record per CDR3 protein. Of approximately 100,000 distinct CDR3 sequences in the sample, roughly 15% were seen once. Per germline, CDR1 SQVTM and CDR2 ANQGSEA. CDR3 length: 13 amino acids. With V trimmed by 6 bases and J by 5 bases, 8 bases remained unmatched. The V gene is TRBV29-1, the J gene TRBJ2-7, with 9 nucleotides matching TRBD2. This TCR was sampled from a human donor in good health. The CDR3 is CSVPGLAIHEQYF. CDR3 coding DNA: TGCAGCGTCCCGGGACTAGCAATTCACGAGCAGTACTTC.